The 15 T cell receptor beta chains given below trace back to one sample, sequenced in a study of early stage breast cancer tumors. Data came from immunoSEQ multiplex PCR; TCRdb stores just in-frame clones and leaves some out. The sample consists of tens of thousands of clones, 55% to 75% of them appearing once. Sequenced material: blood. These receptors were taken from a person in their fifties or sixties with breast cancer.

V usage is TRBV30 and J usage is TRBJ1-1; D uncertain. CDR3 length equals 15 residues. Germline V gene sequence: CDR1 GTSNPN, CDR2 SVGIG (reference sequence). V lost 1 base and J lost 4, with 16 bases in between. CDR3 amino acids: CAWSGRTWRSTEAFF. In DNA form, the CDR3 reads TGTGCCTGGAGTGGGAGGACGTGGCGGTCCACTGAAGCTTTCTTT.

The rearrangement links TRBV7-9 to TRBJ2-4; TRBD1 matches at 7 bases. This CDR3 has 14 residues. V lost 9 bases and J lost 8; bases outside the gene matches: 13. The germline V gene has CDR1 SEHNR and CDR2 FQNEAQ (reference sequence). This chain's CDR3 is CASIKAGGRDIQYF. CDR3 coding DNA: TGTGCCAGTATTAAGGCAGGGGGAAGGGACATTCAGTACTTC.

The chain has TRBV7-2 and TRBJ2-7; D unclear. Trimming cost V 2 bases and J 0 bases, with 11 bases left between them. The CDR3 consists of 15 residues. The germline V gene has CDR1 SGHTA and CDR2 FQGNSA. The CDR3 loop is CASSLSRHLSYEQYF. The DNA of the CDR3 is TGTGCCAGCAGCTTATCAAGACACCTCTCCTACGAGCAGTACTTC.

The chain joins TRBV11-3 to TRBJ2-3, with D hard to call. The germline V and J ends were trimmed by 0 bases and 9 bases, with 7 bases remaining between them. The CDR3 is 12 amino acids. The germline gives CDR1 SGHNT, CDR2 YENEEA. CDR3 nucleotides: TGTGCCAGCAGCTTAGATAGCAACACGCAGTATTTT. As protein: CASSLDSNTQYF.

This rearrangement joins TRBV6-5 to TRBJ2-2; maybe TRBD1 (6 bases). CDR3 size: 16 residues. Trimming took 4 bases from V and 1 from J, leaving 13 bases between them. CDR1 and CDR2 (germline): MNHEY, SVGAGI. The CDR3 DNA reads TGTGCCAGCAGTTGGACAGCCTCAATGAACACCGGGGAGCTGTTTTTT. Translating gives CASSWTASMNTGELFF.

The V gene is TRBV2, the J gene TRBJ2-7, with 8 bases that match TRBD1. The CDR3 sequence is 12 residues long. Trimming cost V 11 bases and J 3 bases; bases outside gene matches: 6. CDR1 is SNHLY and CDR2 is FYNNEI in the germline V gene. The CDR3 DNA reads TGTGCCTCACAGGGGGATCTCTACGAGCAGTACTTC. It codes for CASQGDLYEQYF.

The V call is TRBV5-4, the J call TRBJ2-1; 12 bases are shared with TRBD2. With 4 bases clipped from V and 4 bases from J, the junction kept 3 bases outside the gene matches. CDR1 is SGHNT and CDR2 is YYREEE in the germline V gene (reference sequence). The CDR3 covers 15 residues. The CDR3 DNA is TGTGCCAGCAGCCTAGCGGGAGGGGAATACAATGAGCAGTTCTTC. Protein product: CASSLAGGEYNEQFF.

CDR3 sequence (DNA): TGTGCCAGCAGTTACGGGGGACAGGGGGGCGGCTACACCTTC. It specifies CASSYGGQGGGYTF. This chain uses TRBV6-5 with TRBJ1-2; 11 nucleotides align to TRBD1. The junction had 4 bases not matched to a gene; V was cut back by 2 bases and J by 8 bases. Looked up from germline, CDR1 is MNHEY and CDR2 is SVGAGI. This CDR3 comprises 14 residues.

This rearrangement joins TRBV7-3 to TRBJ1-1; D possibly corresponds to TRBD1 (5 bases). V lost 2 bases, J lost 3 bases, and 13 bases lay in between. The CDR3 consists of 15 residues. From germline, CDR1 is SGHTA and CDR2 FQGTGA. CDR3 nucleotides: TGTGCCAGCAGCTTATCCGACAGCCGATACACTGAAGCTTTCTTT. This translates into CASSLSDSRYTEAFF.

The V gene is TRBV18, the J gene TRBJ2-3; 9 nucleotides align to TRBD1. The J segment lost 3 bases and the V segment lost 8 bases, leaving 9 bases of the junction unmatched. CDR1 is KGHSH, CDR2 LQKENI, per germline. The CDR3 sequence is 15 residues long. CDR3 in DNA: TGTGCCAGCCAACGTGGGACAGGGAAAACAGATACGCAGTATTTT. Protein: CASQRGTGKTDTQYF.

The V call is TRBV5-6, the J call TRBJ1-4, with TRBD1 identical over 8 bases. The CDR3 has 14 residues. Germline V gene sequence: CDR1 SGHDT, CDR2 YYEEEE. J lost 8 bases, V lost 5 bases, and 8 bases had no gene match. DNA of the CDR3: TGTGCCAGCAGGCGGACAGGGTTGGAGGAAAAACTGTTTTTT. It encodes CASRRTGLEEKLFF.

The rearrangement links TRBV7-2 to TRBJ2-7; TRBD2 matches at 8 bases. The CDR3 covers 15 residues. Germline trimming cut 0 bases from V and 6 bases from J; bases unmatched to any gene: 7. CDR1 is SGHTA and CDR2 is FQGNSA in the germline V gene. The CDR3 sequence: CASSLAEREFSEQYF. The CDR3 nucleotides are TGTGCCAGCAGCTTAGCCGAGCGGGAGTTTAGCGAGCAGTACTTC.

V gene TRBV12-5 combines with J gene TRBJ1-5; no clear D. CDR1 and CDR2 (germline): LGHNT, FRNRAP. The CDR3 spans 17 residues. The ends were cut back, 0 bases at V and 0 bases at J, with 12 bases in the middle. Here the CDR3 reads CASGLVLSADSNQPQHF. The CDR3 nucleotides read TGTGCTAGTGGTTTGGTACTATCGGCGGATAGCAATCAGCCCCAGCATTTT.

The rearrangement links TRBV5-4 to TRBJ1-2; unclear D gene. V lost 2 bases, J lost 0 bases, and 8 bases lay in between. This CDR3 is 14 amino acids long. In germline, CDR1 is SGHNT, CDR2 YYREEE (reference sequence). CDR3 sequence: CASSFGRANYGYTF. Written as DNA, the CDR3 is TGTGCCAGCAGCTTTGGGAGGGCTAACTATGGCTACACCTTC. Together with reference TRBV5-4 and TRBJ1-2, the CDR3 gives the full variable domain: ETGVTQSPTHLIKTRGQQVTLRCSSQSGHNTVSWYQQALGQGPQFIFQYYREEENGRGNFPPRFSGLQFPNYSSELNVNALELDDSALYLCASSFGRANYGYTFGSGTRLTVV.

The CDR3 is CASSPGDSVNTIYF. CDR3 bases: TGCGCCAGCAGTCCAGGGGATTCGGTAAACACCATATATTTT. J is TRBJ1-3 and V is TRBV5-1; perhaps TRBD1 as D (6 bases). The CDR3 consists of 14 residues. Per germline, CDR1 SGHRS and CDR2 YFSETQ. Trimming shortened V by 5 bases and J by 6 bases, and 15 bases separated the two germline ends.